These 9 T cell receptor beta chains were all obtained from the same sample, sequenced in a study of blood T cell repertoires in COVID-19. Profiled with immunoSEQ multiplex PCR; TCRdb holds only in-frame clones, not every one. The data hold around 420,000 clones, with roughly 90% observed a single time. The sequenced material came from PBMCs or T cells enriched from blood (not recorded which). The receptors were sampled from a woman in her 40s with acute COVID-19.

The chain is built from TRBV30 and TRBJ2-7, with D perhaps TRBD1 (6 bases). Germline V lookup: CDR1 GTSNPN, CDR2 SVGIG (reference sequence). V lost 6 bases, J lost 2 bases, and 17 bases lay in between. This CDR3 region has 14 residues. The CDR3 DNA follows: TGTGCCTGCGCGGTGAGGGGGAAGACCTACGAGCAGTACTTC. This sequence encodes CACAVRGKTYEQYF.

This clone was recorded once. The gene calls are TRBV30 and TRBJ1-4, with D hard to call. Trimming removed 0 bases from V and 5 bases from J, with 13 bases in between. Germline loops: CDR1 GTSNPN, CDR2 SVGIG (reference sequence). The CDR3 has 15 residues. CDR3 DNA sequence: TGTGCCTGGAGTGTAAATAGGCGGGCGAATGAAAAACTGTTTTTT. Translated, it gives CAWSVNRRANEKLFF.

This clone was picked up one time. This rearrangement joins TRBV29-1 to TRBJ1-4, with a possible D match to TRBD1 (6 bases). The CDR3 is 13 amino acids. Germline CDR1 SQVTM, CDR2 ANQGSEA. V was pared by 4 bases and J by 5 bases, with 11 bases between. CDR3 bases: TGCAGCGTTGCCACAGGGCCAAATGAAAAACTGTTTTTT. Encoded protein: CSVATGPNEKLFF.

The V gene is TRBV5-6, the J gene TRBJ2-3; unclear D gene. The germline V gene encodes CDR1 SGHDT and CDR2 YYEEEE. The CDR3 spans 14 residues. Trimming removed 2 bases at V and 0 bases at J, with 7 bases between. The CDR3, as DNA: TGTGCCAGCAGCTTCTCCGGGAGCACAGATACGCAGTATTTT. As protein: CASSFSGSTDTQYF.

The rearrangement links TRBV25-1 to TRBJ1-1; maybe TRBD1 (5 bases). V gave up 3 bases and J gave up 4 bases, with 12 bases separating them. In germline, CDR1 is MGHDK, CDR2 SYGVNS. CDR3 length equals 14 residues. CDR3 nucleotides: TGTGCCAGCAGTGATATTAGGGGTCTCACTGAAGCTTTCTTT. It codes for CASSDIRGLTEAFF. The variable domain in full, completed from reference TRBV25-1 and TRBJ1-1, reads EADIYQTPRYLVIGTGKKITLECSQTMGHDKMYWYQQDPGMELHLIHYSYGVNSTEKGDLSSESTVSRIRTEHFPLTLESARPSHTSQYLCASSDIRGLTEAFFGQGTRLTVV.

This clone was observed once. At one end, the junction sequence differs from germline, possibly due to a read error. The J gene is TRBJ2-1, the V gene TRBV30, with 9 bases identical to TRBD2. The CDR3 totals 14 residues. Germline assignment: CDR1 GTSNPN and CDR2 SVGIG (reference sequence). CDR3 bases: TGTGCCTGGAGTGTACATCTAGCGGGGAATGGGCAGTTCTTC. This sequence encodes CAWSVHLAGNGQFF.

The CDR3 region is CASSSRTGSWRGNIQYF. In DNA form, the CDR3 reads TGTGCCAGCAGCTCGAGGACCGGGTCGTGGCGGGGAAACATTCAGTACTTC. The chain has TRBV13 and TRBJ2-4; a weak D match, TRBD2 (6 bases). There are 17 residues in the CDR3. Looked up from germline, CDR1 is PRHDT and CDR2 is FYEKMQ (reference sequence). V lost 4 bases and J 6 bases, leaving 22 bases between the germline ends.

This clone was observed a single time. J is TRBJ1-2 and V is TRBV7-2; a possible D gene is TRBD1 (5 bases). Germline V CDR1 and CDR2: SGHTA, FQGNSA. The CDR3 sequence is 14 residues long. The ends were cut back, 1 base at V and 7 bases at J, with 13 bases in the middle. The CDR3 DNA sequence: TGTGCCAGCAGCTTAGGTCAGGGTCTGGGTGGCTACACCTTC. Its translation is CASSLGQGLGGYTF.

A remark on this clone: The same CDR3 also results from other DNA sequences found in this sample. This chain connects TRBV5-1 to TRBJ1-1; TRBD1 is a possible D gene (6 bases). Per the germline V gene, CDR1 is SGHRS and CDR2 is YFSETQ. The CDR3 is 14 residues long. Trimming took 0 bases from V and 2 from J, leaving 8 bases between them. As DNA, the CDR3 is TGCGCCAGCAGCTTGGCGACAGGTAACACTGAAGCTTTCTTT. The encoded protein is CASSLATGNTEAFF.